This T cell receptor (beta chain) was retrieved from a study of T cell repertoires in cytomegalovirus infection. The overall study: It was the public TCR beta signatures that indicated both CMV infection and matching HLA type.

V was clipped by 4 bases and J by 3 bases; unmatched bases: 3. CDR1 LGHNA and CDR2 YSLEER come from the germline V gene. CDR3 length: 14 amino acids. Study-level findings and limits: The response measured ex vivo was dominated by TCR beta clonotypes (HLA-C-restricted and CMV-specific). Carriers of CMV and the relevant HLA type were discriminated by public TCR beta frequency.

MiXCR was run by TCRdb on the reads, yielding one entry per CDR3 protein. Of approximately 190,000 distinct CDR3 sequences in the sample, 28% are singletons; the top ten hold about 31%. This clonotype was recorded a few times. Its antigen remains unknown. The clonotype comes from a human donor in good health (CMV status not recorded). Some clones in this sample may be carry-over from other donors' samples. The V and J genes are TRBV4-3 and TRBJ1-2; TRBD1 agrees at 9 bases. Input material: PBMCs. The CDR3 DNA sequence: TGCGCCAGCAGCCCACAGGGGGCGGACTATGGCTACACCTTC. It is translated as CASSPQGADYGYTF.